Following are 2 T cell receptor beta chains from one sample sequenced in a study of glioma-infiltrating T cells. TCR alpha and beta CDR3 regions were amplified from RNA using iRepertoire nested multiplex PCR. TCRdb redid the calling of the multiplex PCR reads with MiXCR, one entry per CDR3 protein. The sample consists of tens of thousands of distinct CDR3 sequences, around 40% of them appearing once. The sample comprised glioma tissue, nonneoplastic brain tissue, or PBMCs (not recorded which). These receptors were collected from a human donor with low-grade glioma or glioblastoma, undergoing nonglioma brain surgery, or in good health (not recorded which).

This clonotype has a single count. One end of the junction varies from germline; a read error may be responsible. The chain employs TRBV6-1 and TRBJ1-3; D is uncertain. Germline lookup yields CDR1 MNHNS and CDR2 SASEGT. This CDR3 comprises 15 residues. CDR3 nucleotide sequence: TGTGACAGCAGCCCCACGGCCATCTCTGGAAAAACCATATATTTT. Translating it yields CDSSPTAISGKTIYF.

In its sample, this clonotype was seen many times. J is TRBJ1-5 and V is TRBV12-3 or TRBV12-4; D not certain. This CDR3 comprises 13 residues. V was cut by 6 bases and J by 6 bases, with 12 bases left in between. Here the CDR3 DNA reads TGTGCCAGCAGCCCTTCCGGGTTTCAGCCCCAGCATTTT. Residues: CASSPSGFQPQHF.